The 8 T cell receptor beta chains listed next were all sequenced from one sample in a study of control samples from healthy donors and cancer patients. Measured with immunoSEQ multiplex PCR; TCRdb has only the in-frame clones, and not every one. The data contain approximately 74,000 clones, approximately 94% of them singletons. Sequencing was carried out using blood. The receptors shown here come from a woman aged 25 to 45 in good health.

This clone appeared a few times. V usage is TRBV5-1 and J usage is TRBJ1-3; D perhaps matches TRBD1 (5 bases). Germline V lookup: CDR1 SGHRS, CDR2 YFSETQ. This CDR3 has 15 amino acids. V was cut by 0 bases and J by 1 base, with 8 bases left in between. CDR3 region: CASSLEGDSGNTIYF. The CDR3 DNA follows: TGCGCCAGCAGCTTGGAAGGGGATTCTGGAAACACCATATATTTT.

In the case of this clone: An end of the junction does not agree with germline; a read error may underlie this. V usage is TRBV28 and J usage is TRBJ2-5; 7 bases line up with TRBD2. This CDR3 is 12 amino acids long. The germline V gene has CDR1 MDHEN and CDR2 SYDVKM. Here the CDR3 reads CASSSGTRFLNF. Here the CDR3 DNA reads TGTGCCAGCAGCAGCGGGACGCGGTTTTTGAACTTC.

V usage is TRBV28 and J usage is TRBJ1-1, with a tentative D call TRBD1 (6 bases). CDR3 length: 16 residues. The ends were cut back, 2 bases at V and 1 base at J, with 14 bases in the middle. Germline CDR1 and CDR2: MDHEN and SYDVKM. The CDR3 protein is CASSLGRGFANTEAFF. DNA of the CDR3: TGTGCCAGCAGTTTAGGGAGGGGGTTCGCGAACACTGAAGCTTTCTTT. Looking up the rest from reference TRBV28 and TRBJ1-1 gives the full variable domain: DVKVTQSSRYLVKRTGEKVFLECVQDMDHENMFWYRQDPGLGLRLIYFSYDVKMKEKGDIPEGYSVSREKKERFSLILESASTNQTSMYLCASSLGRGFANTEAFFGQGTRLTVV.

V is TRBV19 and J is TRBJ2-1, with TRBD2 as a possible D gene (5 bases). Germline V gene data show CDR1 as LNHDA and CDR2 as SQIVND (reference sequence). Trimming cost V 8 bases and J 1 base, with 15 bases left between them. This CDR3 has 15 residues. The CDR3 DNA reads TGTGCCAGTTGGGATGAGGGTGAATCCTACAATGAGCAGTTCTTC. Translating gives CASWDEGESYNEQFF.

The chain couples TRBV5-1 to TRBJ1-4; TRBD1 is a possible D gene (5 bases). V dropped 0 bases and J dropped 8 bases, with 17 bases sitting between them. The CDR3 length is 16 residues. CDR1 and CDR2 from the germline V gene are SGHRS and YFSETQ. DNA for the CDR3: TGCGCCAGCAGCTTGGTGGTTGGGGGTCGGGAGGAAAAACTGTTTTTT. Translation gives CASSLVVGGREEKLFF.

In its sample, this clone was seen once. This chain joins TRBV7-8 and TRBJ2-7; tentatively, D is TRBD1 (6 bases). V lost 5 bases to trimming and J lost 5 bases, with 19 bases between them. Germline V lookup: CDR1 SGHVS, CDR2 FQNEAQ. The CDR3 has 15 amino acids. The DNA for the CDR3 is TGTGCCAGCAGCCCCCGTCAAGAACAGGGAAACGAGCAGTACGTC. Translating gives CASSPRQEQGNEQYV.

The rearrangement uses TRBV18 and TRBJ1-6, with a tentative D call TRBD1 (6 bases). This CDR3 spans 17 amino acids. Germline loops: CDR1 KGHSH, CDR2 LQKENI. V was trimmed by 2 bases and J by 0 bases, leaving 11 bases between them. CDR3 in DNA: TGTGCCAGCTCACCATATACAGGGAGCTCCTATAATTCACCCCTCCACTTT. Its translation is CASSPYTGSSYNSPLHF.

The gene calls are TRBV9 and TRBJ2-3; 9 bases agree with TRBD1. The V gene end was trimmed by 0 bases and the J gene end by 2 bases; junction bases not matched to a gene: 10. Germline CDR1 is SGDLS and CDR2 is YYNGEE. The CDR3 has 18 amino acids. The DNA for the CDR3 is TGTGCCAGCAGCGTAGGAACCTGGGACAGGGAACACACAGATACGCAGTATTTT. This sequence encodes CASSVGTWDREHTDTQYF.